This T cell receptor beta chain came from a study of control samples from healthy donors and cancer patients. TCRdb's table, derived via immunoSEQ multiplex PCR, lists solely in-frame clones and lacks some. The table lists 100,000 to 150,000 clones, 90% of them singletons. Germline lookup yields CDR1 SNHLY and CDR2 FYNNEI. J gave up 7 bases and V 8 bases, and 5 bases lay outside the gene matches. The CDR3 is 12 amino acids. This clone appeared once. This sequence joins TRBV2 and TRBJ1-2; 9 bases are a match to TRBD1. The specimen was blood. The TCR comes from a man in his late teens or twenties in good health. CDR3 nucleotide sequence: TGTGCCAGCTCGGGACAGGGATTTGGCTACACCTTC. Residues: CASSGQGFGYTF.